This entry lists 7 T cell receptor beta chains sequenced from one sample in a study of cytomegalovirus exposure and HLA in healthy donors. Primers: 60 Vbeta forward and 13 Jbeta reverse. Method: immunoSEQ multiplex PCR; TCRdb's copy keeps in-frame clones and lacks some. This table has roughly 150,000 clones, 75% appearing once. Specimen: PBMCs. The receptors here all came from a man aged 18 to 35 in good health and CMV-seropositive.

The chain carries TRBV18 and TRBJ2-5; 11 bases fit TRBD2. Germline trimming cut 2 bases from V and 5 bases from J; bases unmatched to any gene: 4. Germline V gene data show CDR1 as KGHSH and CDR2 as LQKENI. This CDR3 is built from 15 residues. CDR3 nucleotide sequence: TGTGCCAGCTCACCAACTAGCGGGAGCCGGGAGACCCAGTACTTC. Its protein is CASSPTSGSRETQYF.

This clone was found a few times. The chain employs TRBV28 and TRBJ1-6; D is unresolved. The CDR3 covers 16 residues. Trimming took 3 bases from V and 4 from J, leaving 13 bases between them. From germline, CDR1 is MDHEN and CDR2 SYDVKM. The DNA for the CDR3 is TGTGCCAGCAGTTTGCCGGGTTATGTTTATAATTCACCCCTCCACTTT. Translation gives CASSLPGYVYNSPLHF.

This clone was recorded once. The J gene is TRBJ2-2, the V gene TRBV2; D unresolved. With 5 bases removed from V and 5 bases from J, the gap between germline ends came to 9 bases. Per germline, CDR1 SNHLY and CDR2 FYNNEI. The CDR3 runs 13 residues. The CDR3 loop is CASSPAYTGELFF. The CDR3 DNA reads TGTGCCAGCAGTCCAGCGTATACCGGGGAGCTGTTTTTT.

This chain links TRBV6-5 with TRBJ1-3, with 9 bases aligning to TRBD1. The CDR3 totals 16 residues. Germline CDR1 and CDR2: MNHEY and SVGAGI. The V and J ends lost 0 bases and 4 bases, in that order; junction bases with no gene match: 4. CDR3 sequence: CASSYSGQGSGNTIYF. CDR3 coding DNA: TGTGCCAGCAGTTACTCGGGACAGGGATCAGGAAACACCATATATTTT.

The CDR3 is CASSQVVRGAGANVLTF. Written as DNA, the CDR3 is TGCGCCAGCAGCCAAGTGGTTCGCGGGGCTGGGGCCAACGTCCTGACTTTC. The chain employs TRBV4-1 and TRBJ2-6; D possibly corresponds to TRBD2 (6 bases). Deletions cut 1 base from V and 2 bases from J, with 12 bases between. Per germline, CDR1 MGHRA and CDR2 YSYEKL. The CDR3 totals 17 residues.

In DNA form, the CDR3 reads TGTGCCAGCAGCTCTAGCGGGAGAAACTACGAGCAGTACTTC. This gives the protein CASSSSGRNYEQYF. V usage is TRBV11-2 and J usage is TRBJ2-7, with TRBD2 matching over 10 bases. V was clipped by 4 bases and J by 3 bases; unmatched bases: 3. There are 14 residues in the CDR3. Germline lookup yields CDR1 SGHAT and CDR2 FQNNGV.

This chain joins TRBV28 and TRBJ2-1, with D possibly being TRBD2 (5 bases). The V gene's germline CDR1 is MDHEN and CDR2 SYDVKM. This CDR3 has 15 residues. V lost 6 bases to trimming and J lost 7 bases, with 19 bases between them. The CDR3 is CASSQGGLPENEQFF. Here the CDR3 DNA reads TGTGCCAGCAGCCAAGGCGGACTTCCGGAGAATGAGCAGTTCTTC.